The present T cell receptor (beta chain) was sequenced within a study of CD8+ T cells in alopecia areata (dated by TCRdb to about 2018). The study in broad terms: Treated patients were enrolled in an open-label pilot trial of oral tofacitinib at 5 to 10 mg twice daily for moderate-to-severe alopecia areata. Tofacitinib was given for 6 to 18 months, followed by 6 months of follow-up off drug to assess delayed response and recurrence. In treated patients, disease severity was measured using the SALT score, which gives the percentage of scalp surface area affected. To study T cell clonal expansion in alopecia areata, the researchers applied high-throughput TCRbeta sequencing to both the C3H/HeJ mouse model and human patients. On the human side, TCRbeta sequencing was run on scalp tissue and on sorted CD4+ and CD8+ peripheral blood T cells from healthy controls and from alopecia areata patients with either patchy or totalis/universalis disease. Biopsies were taken from tofacitinib-treated patients at baseline and again at 4 and 24 weeks into treatment, and several of those patients also had a later scalp biopsy. Scalp clonality was compared among normal scalp (n=4), patchy alopecia areata scalp (n=8), and alopecia totalis/universalis scalp (n=8). RNA came from the PAXgene miRNA kit for fixed scalp, the miRNeasy kit for PBMCs, and the RNeasy kit for mouse skin. TCRbeta CDR3 regions were amplified by immunoSEQ multiplex PCR with 35 Vbeta forward and 13 Jbeta reverse primers.

The library was produced with the immunoSEQ multiplex PCR assay. For TCR sequencing, RNA was extracted from every sample and reverse transcribed into cDNA to serve as template. SuperScript III was used to make first-strand cDNA, primed with a 2:1 mix of oligo-dT and random hexamers. Amplification bias was assessed with a synthetic immune receptor repertoire, and residual bias was removed computationally. As for the original processing: Raw reads were preprocessed to remove errors, and CDR3 was defined according to IMGT conventions as the region from the conserved cysteine to phenylalanine. Clonality was computed by normalizing Shannon entropy by log2 of the number of productive unique TCRs and subtracting the result from 1. Whether each scalp clone was CD4 or CD8 was inferred by checking scalp TCRbeta sequences against the CD4 and CD8 repertoires from sorted blood. TCRdb obtained this table from immuneACCESS and retained in-frame rearrangements with V and J assigned. These tables miss some clones; where compared with another copy, unresolved V genes account for less than half of the shortfall, and the remainder is unexplained. The V and J calls and clone size were taken over from that table, and D and trimming were inferred from the DNA. This sample comprises 170,000 or so clones, about 60% of them detected only once. The ten largest make up roughly 12% of the sample.

CDR1 SSHAT and CDR2 FNYEAQ were looked up in the germline V gene (reference sequence). The germline V end is reduced by 11 bases and the J end by 5 bases; junction bases left unmatched: 11. The CDR3 has 14 amino acids, counting the end cysteine and phenylalanine. Solely the CDR3 DNA is kept, with 42 bases framed from the first base. Study-level results and caveats: Because the treated cohort was small and included a single nonresponder, larger studies are needed to assess links between baseline CD8+ expansion and response. Higher clonality and more expanded CD8+ clones were observed in lesional scalp than in normal scalp, particularly in alopecia totalis/universalis, a finding suggestive of antigenic drive. Shared TCR sequences between patients were less evident than in mice, which may be partly attributable to HLA diversity in the patient population. Unlike mouse skin, which is dominated by gammadelta T cells, normal human skin has resident alphabeta T cells that are also sequenced, and this complicates analysis of the scalp TCR repertoire. Tofacitinib significantly lowered scalp clonality and the number of expanded CD8+ clones among the top 100 scalp clones. Many expanded lesional clones persisted in scalp and blood during tofacitinib treatment, which may partly explain relapse after stopping treatment.

The table lists this clone with a few counts. The target of this receptor is not known. Qualities for individual bases were not recorded, and no much larger clone is one base off. Sample time point, as interpreted from the label and publication: 24 weeks on oral tofacitinib. The treatment or condition label, as the study defines it: oral pan-JAK inhibitor, 5-10 mg twice daily. Lesional scalp punch biopsies and peripheral blood were collected from alopecia areata patients. PBMCs were isolated by density centrifugation and stained for CD3, CD4 and CD8, and CD4+ and CD8+ T cells were sorted on a FACSAria.

The rearranged chain carries TRBV7-7 and TRBJ2-2, with 7 middle bases fitting TRBD2. The TCR comes from a human donor with alopecia areata. Source: CD8+ T cells sorted from blood, taken at week 24, from a patient treated with tofacitinib. CDR3 reads: CAAGGGIETGELFF. The DNA sequence is TGTGCCGCCGGCGGGGGTATCGAAACCGGGGAGCTGTTTTTT.